What follows is one T cell receptor beta chain and its context. This sample was included in a study of blood T cell repertoires in COVID-19. Between the trimmed V and J ends, which lost 1 base and 12 bases, there was a span of 10 bases. The CDR3 loop spans 12 amino acids. The data were produced by immunoSEQ multiplex PCR, yet TCRdb's version contains in-frame clones alone and is incomplete. The sample yields about 270,000 clones, around 93% seen once. The receptor was derived from a man aged 35 to 55 who had been exposed to COVID-19. Sequencing was performed on PBMCs or T cells enriched from blood (not recorded which). This sequence joins TRBV12-3 or TRBV12-4 and TRBJ2-1; unclear D gene. CDR3 amino acids: CASSLERMGQFF. The DNA for the CDR3 is TGTGCCAGCAGTTTAGAGCGTATGGGGCAGTTCTTC.